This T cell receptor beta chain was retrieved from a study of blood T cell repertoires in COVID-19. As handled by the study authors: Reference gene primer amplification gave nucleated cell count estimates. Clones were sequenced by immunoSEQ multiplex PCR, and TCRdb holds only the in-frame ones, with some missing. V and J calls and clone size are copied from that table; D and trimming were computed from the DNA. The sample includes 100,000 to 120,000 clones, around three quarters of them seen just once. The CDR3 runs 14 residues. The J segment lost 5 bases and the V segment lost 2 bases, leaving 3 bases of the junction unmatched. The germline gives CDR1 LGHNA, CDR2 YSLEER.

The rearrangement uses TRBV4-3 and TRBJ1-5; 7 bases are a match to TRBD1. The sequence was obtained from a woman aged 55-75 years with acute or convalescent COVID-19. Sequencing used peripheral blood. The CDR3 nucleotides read TGCGCCAGCAGCCAAAAAGGGGGCGATCAGCCCCAGCATTTT. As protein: CASSQKGGDQPQHF.